These 30 T cell receptor beta chains were sequenced from one sample in a study of technical replicates of blood from a handful of donors. Some clones are missing from TCRdb's copy, which holds only in-frame ones; the method was immunoSEQ multiplex PCR. The table lists around 80,000 clones, roughly 98% of them singletons. Sequencing was carried out using T cells isolated from PBMCs. Receptors were obtained from a human donor in good health.

This clone was seen just once. The V call is TRBV30, the J call TRBJ1-4; TRBD1 agrees at 7 bases. CDR3 length: 14 residues. After removal of 1 base from V and 6 bases from J, the junction contained 5 bases not matched to a gene. Germline CDR1 GTSNPN, CDR2 SVGIG (reference sequence). CDR3 DNA: TGTGCCTGGAGTGAGACAGGGACCTATGAAAAACTGTTTTTT. Protein: CAWSETGTYEKLFF.

V gene TRBV29-1 combines with J gene TRBJ1-2, with D possibly matching TRBD1 (6 bases). The CDR3 has 12 residues. Per the germline V gene, CDR1 is SQVTM and CDR2 is ANQGSEA. Trimming shortened V by 4 bases and J by 2 bases, and 8 bases separated the two germline ends. The CDR3, as DNA: TGCAGCGTTGGTGGACAGAACTATGGCTACACCTTC. Amino acids: CSVGGQNYGYTF.

The gene calls are TRBV11-3 and TRBJ2-3; 7 bases agree with TRBD1. V trimming: 3 bases; J trimming: 0 bases; junction bases outside the gene matches: 3. The CDR3 is 15 residues long. Germline V gives CDR1 SGHNT, CDR2 YENEEA. CDR3 region: CASSFRDSSTDTQYF. CDR3 in DNA: TGTGCCAGCAGCTTCCGGGACAGCAGCACAGATACGCAGTATTTT.

V and J are TRBV10-2 and TRBJ2-5; 8 bases fit TRBD1. The CDR3 loop spans 13 amino acids. Germline CDR1 and CDR2: WSHSY and SAAADI. Trimming cost V 7 bases and J 2 bases; bases outside gene matches: 3. The CDR3, as DNA: TGCGCCAGCACAGGACAGGGACAAGAGACCCAGTACTTC. The encoded protein is CASTGQGQETQYF.

This sequence joins TRBV13 and TRBJ1-4; D ambiguous. This CDR3 has 15 residues. Germline V gene sequence: CDR1 PRHDT, CDR2 FYEKMQ (reference sequence). The ends were cut back, 5 bases at V and 0 bases at J, with 10 bases in the middle. The CDR3 DNA sequence: TGTGCCAGCAGCATCTTCCTTGCAACTAATGAAAAACTGTTTTTT. It encodes CASSIFLATNEKLFF.

V and J are TRBV7-9 and TRBJ1-5, with 7 bases matching TRBD1. CDR3 length: 14 residues. Germline values: CDR1 SEHNR, CDR2 FQNEAQ (reference sequence). Germline trimming cut 4 bases from V and 4 bases from J; bases unmatched to any gene: 4. The CDR3 DNA reads TGTGCCAGCAGCTCGGGACAGCCTAATCAGCCCCAGCATTTT. It is translated as CASSSGQPNQPQHF.

This chain connects TRBV9 to TRBJ2-1; 11 nucleotides agree with TRBD2. Germline V lookup: CDR1 SGDLS, CDR2 YYNGEE. This CDR3 is built from 15 residues. J gave up 6 bases and V 6 bases, and 8 bases lay outside the gene matches. In nucleotides, the CDR3 is TGTGCCAGCACCCTCGCCGGGACTAGCGGCAATGAGCAGTTCTTC. Protein: CASTLAGTSGNEQFF.

This clone is a singleton in its sample. V usage is TRBV5-1 and J usage is TRBJ1-1, with a weak D call TRBD1 (5 bases). From germline, CDR1 is SGHRS and CDR2 YFSETQ. The CDR3 loop spans 15 amino acids. V was clipped by 4 bases and J by 4 bases, with 17 bases between them. DNA of the CDR3: TGCGCCAGCAGCCTGGGTGGGGCCGGGAGCACTGAAGCTTTCTTT. It encodes CASSLGGAGSTEAFF.

This chain links TRBV5-5 with TRBJ2-7; no definite D call. Germline assignment: CDR1 SGHKS and CDR2 YYEKEE (reference sequence). V shed 4 bases and J shed 6 bases, with 11 bases lying between them. This CDR3 contains 12 residues. CDR3 coding DNA: TGTGCCAGCAGCCCTCAGCGTTCCGAGCAGTACTTC. Translation: CASSPQRSEQYF. The variable domain in full, with the rest retrieved from reference TRBV5-5 and TRBJ2-7, is DAGVTQSPTHLIKTRGQQVTLRCSPISGHKSVSWYQQVLGQGPQFIFQYYEKEERGRGNFPDRFSARQFPNYSSELNVNALLLGDSALYLCASSPQRSEQYFGPGTRLTVT.

The chain joins TRBV7-3 to TRBJ1-2; D not certain. There are 15 residues in the CDR3. V was clipped by 1 base and J by 3 bases, with 12 bases between them. CDR1 is SGHTA, CDR2 FQGTGA, per germline. CDR3 nucleotide sequence: TGTGCCAGCAGCTTAATGTCAGTCGCTTACTATGGCTACACCTTC. This codes for CASSLMSVAYYGYTF.

The chain joins TRBV29-1 to TRBJ2-3; weak D call: TRBD2 (5 bases). V was clipped by 4 bases and J by 1 base, with 12 bases between them. This CDR3 region has 14 residues. Germline V gene lookup returns CDR1 SQVTM and CDR2 ANQGSEA. CDR3 region: CSVAEGSRTDTQYF. In DNA form, the CDR3 reads TGCAGCGTTGCTGAGGGTAGTCGCACAGATACGCAGTATTTT.

The CDR3 coding sequence is TGCGCCAGCAGCTTAGAAGGGGCCCTGAATCAGCCCCAGCATTTT. Protein sequence: CASSLEGALNQPQHF. The V gene is TRBV5-1, the J gene TRBJ1-5; D possibly corresponds to TRBD1 (5 bases). V was cut by 2 bases and J by 4 bases, with 13 bases left in between. The CDR3 sequence is 15 residues long. Germline V CDR1 and CDR2: SGHRS, YFSETQ. Full variable domain (rest looked up from reference TRBV5-1 and TRBJ1-5): KAGVTQTPRYLIKTRGQQVTLSCSPISGHRSVSWYQQTPGQGLQFLFEYFSETQRNKGNFPGRFSGRQFSNSRSEMNVSTLELGDSALYLCASSLEGALNQPQHFGDGTRLSIL.

The chain carries TRBV4-1 and TRBJ1-1, with 12 bases matching TRBD1. CDR1 and CDR2 from the germline V gene are MGHRA and YSYEKL. This CDR3 has 18 residues. Germline trimming cut 4 bases from V and 4 bases from J; bases unmatched to any gene: 13. The CDR3 sequence: CASSRAFGTGGQVTEAFF. The CDR3, as DNA: TGCGCCAGCAGCCGAGCCTTCGGGACAGGGGGCCAGGTCACTGAAGCTTTCTTT.

This clone occurred once. V usage is TRBV7-2 and J usage is TRBJ2-5; 14 bases align to TRBD2. The CDR3 spans 18 residues. Trimming removed 2 bases from V and 5 bases from J; junction bases left unmatched: 10. The germline gives CDR1 SGHTA, CDR2 FQGNSA. In DNA, the CDR3 is TGTGCCAGCAGCTTAAGTGGGACTAGCGGGAGTATCGGGGAGACCCAGTACTTC. Translating it yields CASSLSGTSGSIGETQYF.

Only one count was recorded for this clone. The chain joins TRBV5-6 to TRBJ1-2, with D uncertain. There are 15 residues in the CDR3. Trimming cost V 3 bases and J 8 bases, with 20 bases left between them. Germline V lookup: CDR1 SGHDT, CDR2 YYEEEE. Written as DNA, the CDR3 is TGTGCCAGCAGCTCCCCCGGGGAGGGCATAGGAGGCTACACCTTC. Its translation is CASSSPGEGIGGYTF.

This clone turned up a few times. V usage is TRBV19 and J usage is TRBJ1-1; no clear D gene. The CDR3 consists of 12 residues. Germline V gene lookup returns CDR1 LNHDA and CDR2 SQIVND (reference sequence). Trimming shortened V by 5 bases and J by 1 base, and 5 bases separated the two germline ends. For the CDR3, the DNA is TGTGCCAGTAGTTTCGGGAACACTGAAGCTTTCTTT. Its protein product is CASSFGNTEAFF.

V usage is TRBV27 and J usage is TRBJ2-2, with 10 bases lining up with TRBD1. Unmatched junction bases numbered 3, after V lost 2 bases and J lost 6 bases. Germline CDR1 MNHEY, CDR2 SMNVEV (reference sequence). This CDR3 has 15 residues. The CDR3 protein is CASSLMDRGAGELFF. The CDR3 DNA reads as TGTGCCAGCAGTTTAATGGACAGGGGGGCCGGGGAGCTGTTTTTT.

This chain connects TRBV4-1 to TRBJ1-5; TRBD1 might be the D (5 bases). Trimming left V 6 bases short and J 1 base short, with 13 bases between. The V gene's germline CDR1 is MGHRA and CDR2 YSYEKL. The CDR3 sequence is 15 residues long. The DNA for the CDR3 is TGCGCCAGCAGTCCCCAGGGCCAAAGCAATCAGCCCCAGCATTTT. This codes for CASSPQGQSNQPQHF.

The chain joins TRBV2 to TRBJ2-2; the match to TRBD1 covers 8 bases. There are 15 residues in the CDR3. J was trimmed by 6 bases and V by 2 bases; bases with no gene match: 5. The germline CDR1 and CDR2 sequences are SNHLY and FYNNEI. CDR3 amino acids: CASSEQGAYPGELFF. The CDR3 coding sequence is TGTGCCAGCAGTGAACAGGGGGCGTACCCCGGGGAGCTGTTTTTT.

The rearrangement joins TRBV5-1 to TRBJ2-7; unclear D gene. Germline V gene sequence: CDR1 SGHRS, CDR2 YFSETQ. CDR3 size: 14 residues. The ends were cut back, 2 bases at V and 4 bases at J, with 13 bases in the middle. The CDR3 loop is CASSLDMYPYEQYF. CDR3 in DNA: TGCGCCAGCAGCTTAGACATGTACCCTTACGAGCAGTACTTC.

J is TRBJ1-5 and V is TRBV4-1; D possibly corresponds to TRBD1 (6 bases). CDR1 and CDR2 (germline): MGHRA, YSYEKL. The CDR3 sequence is 14 residues long. Trimming left V 3 bases short and J 4 bases short, with 10 bases between. CDR3 sequence reads: CASSQGTRNQPQHF. CDR3 coding DNA: TGCGCCAGCAGCCAGGGGACAAGGAATCAGCCCCAGCATTTT.

The rearrangement links TRBV28 to TRBJ2-7, with D possibly TRBD1 on 5 matching bases. V lost 5 bases, J lost 0 bases, and 20 bases lay in between. The CDR3 is made up of 17 amino acids. Looked up from germline, CDR1 is MDHEN and CDR2 is SYDVKM. DNA for the CDR3: TGTGCCAGCAGTGTAAGGGGCTTATTGTGGGACTCCTACGAGCAGTACTTC. Translating gives CASSVRGLLWDSYEQYF.

V is TRBV19 and J is TRBJ1-3; the D gene is possibly TRBD1 (6 bases). This CDR3 has 15 residues. Trimming removed 5 bases from V and 2 bases from J, with 13 bases in between. Germline V gene lookup returns CDR1 LNHDA and CDR2 SQIVND (reference sequence). CDR3 region: CASSVQGAAGNTIYF. The DNA of the CDR3 is TGTGCCAGTAGTGTACAGGGTGCGGCTGGAAACACCATATATTTT.

CDR3 sequence reads: CAWSRDIGYGYTF. CDR3 nucleotides: TGTGCCTGGAGCCGGGACATAGGGTATGGCTACACCTTC. This chain uses TRBV30 with TRBJ1-2, with a tentative D call TRBD1 (6 bases). V was shortened by 3 bases and J by 5 bases, with 13 bases between the two germline ends. This CDR3 region has 13 residues. CDR1 GTSNPN and CDR2 SVGIG come from the germline V gene (reference sequence).

The V gene is TRBV28, the J gene TRBJ2-1; a weak D match, TRBD1 (5 bases). The V end was cut by 6 bases, the J end by 5 bases, with 14 bases between. Germline V lookup: CDR1 MDHEN, CDR2 SYDVKM. The CDR3 runs 14 residues. CDR3 sequence reads: CASRLGAQHNEQFF. The CDR3 nucleotides read TGTGCCAGCAGGCTAGGGGCCCAACACAATGAGCAGTTCTTC. The full variable domain, rest sourced from reference TRBV28 and TRBJ2-1, is DVKVTQSSRYLVKRTGEKVFLECVQDMDHENMFWYRQDPGLGLRLIYFSYDVKMKEKGDIPEGYSVSREKKERFSLILESASTNQTSMYLCASRLGAQHNEQFFGPGTRLTVL.

The V gene is TRBV5-4, the J gene TRBJ1-1; TRBD1 matches at 8 bases. V was pared by 5 bases and J by 5 bases, with 8 bases of the junction left unmatched. Germline-derived CDR1 and CDR2 are SGHNT and YYREEE (reference sequence). The CDR3 consists of 14 residues. DNA of the CDR3: TGTGCCAGCAGACAAACAGGGGGAGGAACTGAAGCTTTCTTT. Translated: CASRQTGGGTEAFF.

The chain has TRBV18 and TRBJ1-2, with no clear D. Germline lookup yields CDR1 KGHSH and CDR2 LQKENI. V was clipped by 3 bases and J by 4 bases, with 15 bases between them. This CDR3 contains 15 residues. Written as DNA, the CDR3 is TGTGCCAGCTCACCTAATGGGCCAGGCCGCTATGGCTACACCTTC. Translating gives CASSPNGPGRYGYTF.

This clone was detected once. CDR3 protein: CASGTISFNQPQHF. DNA of the CDR3: TGCGCCAGCGGGACAATAAGTTTCAATCAGCCCCAGCATTTT. The chain joins TRBV10-2 to TRBJ1-5, with TRBD1 as a possible D gene (6 bases). V was clipped by 8 bases and J by 3 bases, with 14 bases between them. Germline loops: CDR1 WSHSY, CDR2 SAAADI. CDR3 length equals 14 residues.

The V and J genes are TRBV5-1 and TRBJ2-4, with 7 bases aligning to TRBD1. Germline CDR1 SGHRS, CDR2 YFSETQ. This CDR3 contains 16 residues. Trimming at V came to 0 bases and at J to 0 bases, leaving 3 bases not matched to a gene. CDR3 region: CASSLGDSIAKNIQYF. CDR3 in DNA: TGCGCCAGCAGCTTGGGGGACAGTATAGCCAAAAACATTCAGTACTTC.

In its sample, this clone was seen once. The V gene is TRBV25-1, the J gene TRBJ1-5; 9 bases line up with TRBD1. Germline assignment: CDR1 MGHDK and CDR2 SYGVNS. CDR3 length equals 15 residues. V trimming: 2 bases; J trimming: 7 bases; junction bases outside the gene matches: 6. CDR3 protein: CASSEAGQGAQPQHF. The CDR3 nucleotides are TGTGCCAGCAGTGAAGCGGGACAGGGTGCCCAGCCCCAGCATTTT.